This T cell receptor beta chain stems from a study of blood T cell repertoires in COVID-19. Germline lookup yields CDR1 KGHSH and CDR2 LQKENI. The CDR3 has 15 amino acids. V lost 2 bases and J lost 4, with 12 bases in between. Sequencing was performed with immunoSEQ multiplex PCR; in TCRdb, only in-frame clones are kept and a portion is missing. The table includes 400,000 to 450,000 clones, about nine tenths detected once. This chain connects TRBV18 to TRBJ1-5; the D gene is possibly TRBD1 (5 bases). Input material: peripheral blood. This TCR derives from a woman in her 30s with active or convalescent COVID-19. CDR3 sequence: CASSPNQGNNQPQHF. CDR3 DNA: TGTGCCAGCTCACCAAATCAGGGTAATAATCAGCCCCAGCATTTT.